This T cell receptor beta chain was obtained from a study of blood T cell repertoires in COVID-19. Produced via immunoSEQ multiplex PCR; TCRdb's table is partial and in-frame only. The repertoire includes about 150,000 clones, 79% of them detected once, and around 19% sits in the top ten. Participants' reported clinical history set cohort assignment. This TCR came from a woman between 65 and 79 years old in a cohort exposed to, infected with or recovered from COVID-19 (not recorded which). The sample was PBMCs or T cells enriched from blood (not recorded which).

CDR3 amino acids: CASSPDDRREQYF. CDR3 nucleotides: TGTGCCAGCTCACCCGACGACAGGCGCGAGCAGTACTTC. The J gene is TRBJ2-7, the V gene TRBV18; D is perhaps TRBD1 (6 bases). V dropped 3 bases and J dropped 6 bases, with 12 bases sitting between them. Germline CDR1 and CDR2: KGHSH and LQKENI. CDR3 size: 13 residues.